This TCR beta chain was found in a study of cytomegalovirus exposure and HLA in healthy donors. PCR primers comprised 60 Vbeta and 13 Jbeta primers. Only in-frame clones appear in the TCRdb table, and some are missing; sequencing was by immunoSEQ multiplex PCR. The data contain roughly 100,000 clones, around 65% of them singletons. This clone came up a few times. Its antigen is not known. The CDR3 length is 14 residues. CDR1 is MNHEY, CDR2 SVGAGI, per germline. Trimming cost V 0 bases and J 1 base, with 6 bases left between them. Findings of the study overall: Rarity held for most TCR sequences, but there were some public TCRs that occurred in many donors. Certain indistinguishable V segments, among them TRBV6-2 and TRBV6-3, were excluded. When the data were analyzed later, several of the most significant clusters appeared to be linked to common viral pathogens.

The sample comprised PBMCs. This TCR was recovered from a woman between 45 and 65 years old in good health and CMV-seronegative. The rearrangement uses TRBV6-5 and TRBJ1-1; no definite D call. In DNA form, the CDR3 reads TGTGCCAGCAGTTACTCGGTTAGGAACACTGAAGCTTTCTTT. As protein: CASSYSVRNTEAFF.